The 5 T cell receptor beta chains given below trace back to one sample, sequenced in a study of shared clonotypes between healthy human individuals (dated by TCRdb to the early 2020s). Receptor amplification or capture employed the immunoSEQ multiplex PCR assay. Here the immuneACCESS table is served through TCRdb, limited to in-frame sequences with V and J called. Missing clones are a known gap in these copies; in checked studies unresolved V genes cover under half, and the rest lacks a known reason. The sample includes 330,000 or so clones, with around two thirds observed a single time. The biggest ten clones account for about 9.4% of the sample. The sequencing sample was made of memory CD4+ T cells sorted from blood. The cell subset or site label, as the study defines it: CD45RA-negative fraction. These receptors originate from a man aged 30 to 45 in good health.

The chain couples TRBV5-1 to TRBJ1-1, with no clear D. Germline values: CDR1 SGHRS, CDR2 YFSETQ. CDR3 length: 15 amino acids. Trimming took 1 base from V and 0 from J, leaving 10 bases between them. CDR3 region: CASSLQPGMNTEAFF. CDR3 nucleotide sequence: TGCGCCAGCAGCTTGCAACCGGGCATGAACACTGAAGCTTTCTTT.

The gene calls are TRBV5-4 and TRBJ2-5; the match to TRBD2 covers 8 bases. Trimming cost V 0 bases and J 1 base; bases outside gene matches: 8. CDR1 is SGHNT and CDR2 is YYREEE in the germline V gene (reference sequence). The CDR3 is 17 amino acids. The DNA of the CDR3 is TGTGCCAGCAGCTTGGTGAGGAGCGGGAGCGGCCAAGAGACCCAGTACTTC. Its translation: CASSLVRSGSGQETQYF.

The genes are TRBV28 and TRBJ2-7, with D possibly called TRBD1 or TRBD2 (5 bases each). V was pared by 2 bases and J by 2 bases, with 16 bases between. The germline V gene has CDR1 MDHEN and CDR2 SYDVKM. The CDR3 is 16 residues long. CDR3 region: CASSLTAGTGTYEQYF. CDR3 DNA: TGTGCCAGCAGTTTAACCGCCGGGACGGGAACCTACGAGCAGTACTTC.

The chain uses TRBV9 and TRBJ2-2, with D tentatively TRBD2 (6 bases). V was pared by 4 bases and J by 6 bases, with 25 bases between. The CDR3 is 18 amino acids. Germline V gene lookup returns CDR1 SGDLS and CDR2 YYNGEE. CDR3 DNA: TGTGCCAGCAGCAACGACCGGAGCGGTGCGGGAAGGGCCGGGGAGCTGTTTTTT. Protein sequence: CASSNDRSGAGRAGELFF.

This sequence joins TRBV10-1 and TRBJ1-5; a weak D match, TRBD1 (5 bases). The germline V gene encodes CDR1 WNHNN and CDR2 SYGVQD (reference sequence). Trimming removed 6 bases from V and 0 bases from J, with 12 bases in between. The CDR3 is 15 amino acids. CDR3 sequence reads: CASRSGGSSNQPQHF. As DNA, the CDR3 is TGCGCCAGCAGATCCGGGGGGTCTAGCAATCAGCCCCAGCATTTT.